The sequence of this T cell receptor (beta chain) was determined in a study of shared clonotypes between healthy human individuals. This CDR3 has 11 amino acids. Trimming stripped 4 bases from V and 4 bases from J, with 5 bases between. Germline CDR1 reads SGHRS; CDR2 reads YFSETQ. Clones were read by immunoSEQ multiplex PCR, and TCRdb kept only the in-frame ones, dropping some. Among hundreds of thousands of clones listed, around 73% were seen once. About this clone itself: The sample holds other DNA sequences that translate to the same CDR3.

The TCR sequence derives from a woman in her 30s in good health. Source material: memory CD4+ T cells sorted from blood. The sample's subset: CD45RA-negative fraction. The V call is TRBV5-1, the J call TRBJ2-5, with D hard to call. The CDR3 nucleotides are TGCGCCAGCAGCCTCTCAGAGACCCAGTACTTC. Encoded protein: CASSLSETQYF.